A selection of T cell receptor beta chains follows, all from one sample in a study of OX40 agonist ivuxolimab in advanced cancers. The repertoire was sequenced with immunoSEQ multiplex PCR; TCRdb's copy has only in-frame clones and lacks some. The sample comprises over 80,000 clones, roughly nine tenths of which are singletons, and roughly 5.5% rests with the top ten. The sequencing used CD4+ or CD8+ T cells sorted from blood, collected in a trial of the OX40 agonist ivuxolimab. These receptors all come from an adult with an advanced solid tumor such as melanoma, head and neck, liver or kidney cancer. Both conserved end residues are part of each CDR3. Fields, in order: CDR3 protein, CDR3 DNA, J gene, D gene, V gene. A D gene is named only where the DNA matches it firmly.

cdr3_aa: CASSSGRDSTGELFF
cdr3_nt: TGTGCCAGCAGTTCTGGCCGGGACAGCACCGGGGAGCTGTTTTTT
j_call: TRBJ2-2
d_call: TRBD1
v_call: TRBV9

cdr3_aa: CASSFYSGQKIYGYTF
cdr3_nt: TGTGCCAGCAGCTTCTATTCGGGACAGAAAATTTATGGCTACACCTTC
j_call: TRBJ1-2
d_call: TRBD1
v_call: TRBV11-3

cdr3_aa: CASSQDWGGSSYNEQFF
cdr3_nt: TGCGCCAGCAGCCAAGATTGGGGGGGGAGCTCCTACAATGAGCAGTTCTTC
j_call: TRBJ2-1
d_call: TRBD2
v_call: TRBV4-1

cdr3_aa: CASSPRLAGGGTGELFF
cdr3_nt: TGTGCCAGCAGCCCTAGACTAGCGGGAGGGGGCACCGGGGAGCTGTTTTTT
j_call: TRBJ2-2
d_call: TRBD2
v_call: TRBV7-6

cdr3_aa: CACGELNTEAFF
cdr3_nt: TGTGCCTGTGGGGAGTTGAACACTGAAGCTTTCTTT
j_call: TRBJ1-1
d_call: -
v_call: TRBV2

cdr3_aa: CASSQSPGANNEQFF
cdr3_nt: TGTGCCAGCAGCCAGAGCCCAGGGGCCAACAATGAGCAGTTCTTC
j_call: TRBJ2-1
d_call: -
v_call: TRBV5-8

cdr3_aa: CATSAQDLAGPQHF
cdr3_nt: TGTGCCACCAGCGCACAGGACTTAGCAGGGCCCCAGCATTTT
j_call: TRBJ1-5
d_call: -
v_call: TRBV15

cdr3_aa: CASSLGAPNTEAFF
cdr3_nt: TGTGCCAGCAGCTTAGGGGCCCCGAACACTGAAGCTTTCTTT
j_call: TRBJ1-1
d_call: -
v_call: TRBV7-8

cdr3_aa: CASSLTYEQYF
cdr3_nt: TGTGCCAGCAGCTTAACCTACGAGCAGTACTTC
j_call: TRBJ2-7
d_call: -
v_call: TRBV7-9

cdr3_aa: CASSPLPGEQYF
cdr3_nt: TGTGCCAGCAGCCCGCTACCAGGGGAGCAGTACTTC
j_call: TRBJ2-7
d_call: -
v_call: TRBV5-4

cdr3_aa: CASSPGGYMNTEAFF
cdr3_nt: TGTGCCAGCTCACCAGGGGGTTACATGAACACTGAAGCTTTCTTT
j_call: TRBJ1-1
d_call: -
v_call: TRBV18

cdr3_aa: CASSYPETGVNYGYTF
cdr3_nt: TGTGCCAGCAGTTACCCCGAGACAGGGGTTAACTATGGCTACACCTTC
j_call: TRBJ1-2
d_call: TRBD1
v_call: TRBV6-6

cdr3_aa: CASSAPGDSGANVLTF
cdr3_nt: TGTGCCAGCAGTGCCCCAGGGGACTCTGGGGCCAACGTCCTGACTTTC
j_call: TRBJ2-6
d_call: -
v_call: TRBV6-1